The rows below give T cell receptor beta chains drawn from one sample of a study of cytomegalovirus exposure and HLA in healthy donors. Assay used: immunoSEQ multiplex PCR; TCRdb lists only in-frame clones, some missing. The table shows around 130,000 clones, with 85% to 90% occurring only once. Sequencing was carried out using PBMCs. Every receptor here comes from a man aged 25-40 years in good health and CMV-seronegative. The CDR3 runs from the conserved cysteine through the conserved F or W. A D gene is named only where the DNA matches it firmly. Clone size is given for some rows only: seen once, a few or many times, or a class if the clone is expanded.

d_call,clone_size,v_call,j_call,cdr3_nt,cdr3_aa
.,.,TRBV28,TRBJ1-5,TGTGCCAGCAACACAGGGTTCGCGGCCCAGCATTTT,CASNTGFAAQHF
TRBD2,.,TRBV9,TRBJ2-3,TGTGCCAGCAGCGGGGCGGGGGGCACAGATACGCAGTATTTT,CASSGAGGTDTQYF
TRBD2,.,TRBV13,TRBJ2-6,TGTGCCAGCAGCTTCCGGCGGGGACTAGCGGGGATCTCTGGGGCCAACGTCCTGACTTTC,CASSFRRGLAGISGANVLTF
TRBD1,.,TRBV11-2,TRBJ2-7,TGTGCCAGCAGCTTAGAGGACAGGAGCTCCTACGAGCAGTACTTC,CASSLEDRSSYEQYF
.,.,TRBV27,TRBJ2-7,TGTGCCAGCAGCCGGAGATTCAGTTCCTACGAGCAGTACTTC,CASSRRFSSYEQYF
TRBD2,.,TRBV19,TRBJ2-7,TGTGCCACCGCGGGGGGCAGGGGTAACGAGCAGTACTTC,CATAGGRGNEQYF
TRBD2,.,TRBV4-1,TRBJ2-7,TGCGCCAGCAGCCATAGCGGGGGGTCGGTAAACTACGAGCAGTACTTC,CASSHSGGSVNYEQYF
TRBD2,.,TRBV5-1,TRBJ2-5,TGCGCCAGCAGCTTCCGACTAGCGGGGGAGGAGACCCAGTACTTC,CASSFRLAGEETQYF
TRBD2,once,TRBV27,TRBJ2-5,TGTGCCAGCAGTCTTACGAGCGGGGGAAGAGAGACCCAGTACTTC,CASSLTSGGRETQYF
TRBD1,once,TRBV15,TRBJ1-6,TGTGCCACCAGTCCACAGGGACAGGGGAATTCACCCCTCCACTTT,CATSPQGQGNSPLHF
.,.,TRBV27,TRBJ2-6,TGTGCCAGCAGTTCTCACACCCCCAGGGGAGCCGAGCATGGGGCCAACGTCCTGACTTTC,CASSSHTPRGAEHGANVLTF
TRBD2,.,TRBV28,TRBJ2-7,TGTGCCAGCAGTCCTAGCGGCAGGTGGACCTACGAGCAGTACTTC,CASSPSGRWTYEQYF
.,.,TRBV4-1,TRBJ2-1,TGCGCCAGCAGCCAAGGAGGGTTTAGTTCCTACAATGAGCAGTTCTTC,CASSQGGFSSYNEQFF
.,.,TRBV18,TRBJ1-1,TGTGCCAGCTCACCATTGCGGACAGTGGACACTGAAGCTTTCTTT,CASSPLRTVDTEAFF
TRBD1,.,TRBV11-2,TRBJ1-2,TGTGCCAGCAGCTTAGGCCCAGGGGGCGTCTATGGCTACACCTTC,CASSLGPGGVYGYTF
.,.,TRBV7-9,TRBJ2-5,TGTGCCAGCAACCTTAGAGGGGAGACCCAGTACTTC,CASNLRGETQYF
.,.,TRBV12-2,TRBJ2-7,TGTGCAAGTCGCCGCGCAAAGCGGGGAGGGGATGGCTGGTACTTC,CASRRAKRGGDGWYF
.,.,TRBV6-1,TRBJ1-2,TGTGCCACCACAACTTTGGACAGCACCAACTATGGCTACACCTTC,CATTTLDSTNYGYTF
.,.,TRBV7-9,TRBJ1-6,TGTGCCAGCAGCCCAAGGCAGGTGGATTCACCCCTCCACTTT,CASSPRQVDSPLHF
.,.,TRBV5-1,TRBJ1-1,TGCGCCAGCAGCCTTGGAGACCCGAACACTGAAGCTTTCTTT,CASSLGDPNTEAFF
.,.,TRBV6-5,TRBJ1-2,TGTGCCAGCAGTTACTCGGAAGGGGCGAATGGCTACACCTTC,CASSYSEGANGYTF
TRBD1,.,TRBV6-6,TRBJ1-1,TGTGCCAGCAGTTACTCGTTGGAGGCAGGGGGAAAAGCTTTCTTT,CASSYSLEAGGKAFF
.,.,TRBV10-2,TRBJ1-5,TGCGCCAGCAGTGAGTCCGGACAGTATAGCAATCAGCCCCAGCATTTT,CASSESGQYSNQPQHF
.,.,TRBV27,TRBJ1-1,TGTGCCAGCAGTTTGAGTCTGAACACTGAAGCTTTCTTT,CASSLSLNTEAFF
TRBD1,.,TRBV7-6,TRBJ1-2,TGTGCCAGCAGCTTAGACGCGGGACAGCCTAACTATGGCTACACCTTC,CASSLDAGQPNYGYTF
.,few,TRBV4-1,TRBJ1-2,TGCGCCAGCAGCCAAGATGGGAGTTATGGCTACACCTTC,CASSQDGSYGYTF
.,.,TRBV5-1,TRBJ2-1,TGCGCCAGCAGTTATTATCGACAGAGCTCCTACAATGAGCAGTTCTTC,CASSYYRQSSYNEQFF
TRBD1,.,TRBV12-5,TRBJ2-5,TGTGCTAGTGGCAGGGGAGACAGGGTTCGGCAAGAGACCCAGTACTTC,CASGRGDRVRQETQYF
.,few,TRBV5-6,TRBJ2-7,TGTGCCAGCAGCTCCATTACTCTAGCCGGGATAACTTACGAGCAGTACTTC,CASSSITLAGITYEQYF
TRBD2,.,TRBV19,TRBJ2-3,TGTGCCAGTAGTAAAGAGACTAGCGGGCCTTCAGATACGCAGTATTTT,CASSKETSGPSDTQYF
.,.,TRBV7-2,TRBJ1-1,TGTGCCAGCCCGTCAGGGGACATGAACACTGAAGCTTTCTTT,CASPSGDMNTEAFF
TRBD1,.,TRBV6-5,TRBJ2-7,TGTGCCAGCAGTACCTCGACAGGGAACTACGAGCAGTACTTC,CASSTSTGNYEQYF
.,.,TRBV6-6,TRBJ1-3,TGTGCCAGCAGTTACTTATTATCTGGAAACACCATATATTTT,CASSYLLSGNTIYF
.,.,TRBV2,TRBJ1-2,TGTGCCAGCAGTGACCGTCCTACGTCTAATGGCTACACCTTC,CASSDRPTSNGYTF
TRBD1,.,TRBV6-5,TRBJ2-7,TGTGCCAGCAGTCGCCCGGGGACAGCCTCCTACGAGCAGTACTTC,CASSRPGTASYEQYF
.,.,TRBV29-1,TRBJ2-3,TGCAGCGCCGTTTTGACTACCAGTTCACCAGATACGCAGTATTTT,CSAVLTTSSPDTQYF
TRBD1,.,TRBV23-1,TRBJ2-7,TGCGCCAGCAGTCAAGGGACAGATTACGAGCAGTACTTC,CASSQGTDYEQYF
.,few,TRBV29-1,TRBJ1-1,TGCAGCGTGACAGGAAGGAACACTGAAGCTTTCTTT,CSVTGRNTEAFF
TRBD1,.,TRBV5-4,TRBJ2-7,TGTGCCAGCAGCTTGGGACAAGGACAGGGGAGGAACGAGCAGTACTTC,CASSLGQGQGRNEQYF
TRBD1,once,TRBV7-2,TRBJ2-7,TGTGCCAGCAGCTTGCCAGGGGGCAACTACGAGCAGTACTTC,CASSLPGGNYEQYF
.,.,TRBV2,TRBJ1-3,TGTGCCAGCGGAAGAAACAGGGACCCCGGAAACACCATATATTTT,CASGRNRDPGNTIYF
.,once,TRBV11-2,TRBJ1-1,TGTGCCAGCAGCTTATTTCGTAACACTGAAGCTTTCTTT,CASSLFRNTEAFF
TRBD2,.,TRBV25-1,TRBJ2-3,TGTGCCAGCAGTGAGGCGGGCGGGGGGGGCCCAGATACGCAGTATTTT,CASSEAGGGGPDTQYF
.,few,TRBV4-1,TRBJ2-7,TGCGCCAGCAGCCCCGGACTTAGCTCCTACGAGCAGTACTTC,CASSPGLSSYEQYF
TRBD2,.,TRBV13,TRBJ2-5,TGTGCCAGCAGCGAAATGGGGGGGATGGAGACCCAGTACTTC,CASSEMGGMETQYF
.,.,TRBV7-2,TRBJ1-1,TGTGCCAGCAGCTCAGGGCGTCGAACTGAAGCTTTCTTT,CASSSGRRTEAFF
.,few,TRBV5-1,TRBJ2-7,TGCGCCAGCAGCTTGCGGCAGGGAACGGACGAGCAGTACTTC,CASSLRQGTDEQYF
.,.,TRBV19,TRBJ2-7,TGTGCCACGGCGCGGGGTAGTGGCGAGCAGTACTTC,CATARGSGEQYF
.,.,TRBV19,TRBJ2-1,TGTGCCAGTAGTATAGATATACTAGGCCAGGGGGGCTCCTACAATGAGCAGTTCTTC,CASSIDILGQGGSYNEQFF
TRBD1,.,TRBV7-6,TRBJ1-6,TGTGCCAGCAGCTTAGCGCCAGGACAGGAGCGGTCACCCCTCCACTTT,CASSLAPGQERSPLHF
TRBD2,once,TRBV7-2,TRBJ2-5,TGTGCCAGCAGCTTAGGGGCGGGAGTAGAGACCCAGTACTTC,CASSLGAGVETQYF
.,.,TRBV9,TRBJ2-7,TGTGCCAGCAGCGTAAGCCCAAAACCCCCCTACGAGCAGTACTTC,CASSVSPKPPYEQYF